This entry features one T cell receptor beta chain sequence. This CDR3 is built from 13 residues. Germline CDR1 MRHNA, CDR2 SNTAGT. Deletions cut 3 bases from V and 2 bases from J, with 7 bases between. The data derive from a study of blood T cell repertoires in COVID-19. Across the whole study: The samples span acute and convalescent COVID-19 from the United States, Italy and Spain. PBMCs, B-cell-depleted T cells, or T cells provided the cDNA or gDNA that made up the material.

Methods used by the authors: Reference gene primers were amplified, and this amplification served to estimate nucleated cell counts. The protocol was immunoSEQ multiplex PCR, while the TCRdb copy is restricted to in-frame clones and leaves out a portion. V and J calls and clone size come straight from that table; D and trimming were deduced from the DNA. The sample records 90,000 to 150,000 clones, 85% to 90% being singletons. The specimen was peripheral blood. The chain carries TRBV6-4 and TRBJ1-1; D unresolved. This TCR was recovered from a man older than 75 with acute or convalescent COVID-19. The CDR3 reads CASSESGNTEAFF. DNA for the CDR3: TGTGCCAGCAGTGAGTCAGGTAACACTGAAGCTTTCTTT.